The 20 T cell receptor beta chains below come from one sample, sequenced in a study of identical twins. TCRdb re-called the 5' RACE reads through MiXCR, storing one row per CDR3 protein. The sample includes 400,000 to 600,000 distinct CDR3 sequences, around 22% of them seen just once. The sample was also linked to a second study, of yellow fever vaccine responses in identical twins.

Sequenced input: CD4+ T cells sorted from blood. The receptors shown here come from a woman younger than 30 in good health.

This clonotype showed up just a few times. The rearrangement joins TRBV2 to TRBJ1-2, with 9 bases aligning to TRBD1. This CDR3 is 14 amino acids long. Germline V gene sequence: CDR1 SNHLY, CDR2 FYNNEI. After removal of 4 bases from V and 7 bases from J, the junction contained 7 bases not matched to a gene. This CDR3 reads CASSGETGGFGYTF. The CDR3 nucleotides are TGTGCCAGCAGTGGGGAGACAGGGGGATTTGGCTACACCTTC.

This chain connects TRBV24-1 to TRBJ2-1, with TRBD2 identical over 16 bases. The CDR3 sequence is 18 residues long. CDR1 KGHDR and CDR2 SFDVKD come from the germline V gene. Losses at the gene ends were 3 bases for V and 7 bases for J; bases not matched to a gene: 8. CDR3 sequence (DNA): TGTGCCACCAGTGATCCGGGACTAGCGGGGGGGCTTCGAAATGAGCAGTTCTTC. Encoded protein: CATSDPGLAGGLRNEQFF.

The CDR3 here is CSARDPGPSRHQETQYF. CDR3 nucleotides: TGCAGTGCTAGAGATCCCGGGCCTAGCAGACACCAAGAGACCCAGTACTTC. The chain has TRBV20-1 and TRBJ2-5, with D possibly TRBD2 on 5 matching bases. V gave up 0 bases and J gave up 0 bases, with 17 bases separating them. This CDR3 comprises 17 residues. Germline V gives CDR1 DFQATT, CDR2 SNEGSKA (reference sequence).

The chain carries TRBV28 and TRBJ1-2, with 7 positions matching TRBD1. CDR3 length equals 14 residues. The J segment lost 8 bases and the V segment lost 5 bases, leaving 11 bases of the junction unmatched. CDR1 and CDR2 (germline): MDHEN, SYDVKM. The DNA for the CDR3 is TGTGCCAGCAGTGCAGGCCAGGGGGGGTACGGCTACACCTTC. Translation: CASSAGQGGYGYTF.

This clonotype turned up a few times. V usage is TRBV12-3 or TRBV12-4 and J usage is TRBJ2-1; 11 bases map to TRBD2. V shed 4 bases, J shed 2 bases, and the junction held 1 base outside the gene matches. This CDR3 region has 15 residues. As DNA, the CDR3 is TGTGCCAGCAGTTATAGCGGGGGGGCCTACAATGAGCAGTTCTTC. Translating it yields CASSYSGGAYNEQFF.

The chain has TRBV7-2 and TRBJ2-1; the match to TRBD2 covers 13 bases. CDR1 is SGHTA and CDR2 is FQGNSA in the germline V gene. V lost 5 bases, J lost 7 bases, and 8 bases stayed unmatched. This CDR3 comprises 16 residues. The CDR3 loop reads CASSPSGLAGKNEQFF. In nucleotides, the CDR3 is TGTGCCAGCAGCCCATCGGGACTAGCGGGAAAAAATGAGCAGTTCTTC.

This chain uses TRBV20-1 with TRBJ2-3; D call uncertain. Germline V CDR1 and CDR2: DFQATT, SNEGSKA (reference sequence). V lost 3 bases and J lost 1, with 11 bases in between. The CDR3 runs to 14 residues. The CDR3 coding sequence is TGCAGTGCTAGTTCCCGAAAAGGCACAGATACGCAGTATTTT. Amino acids: CSASSRKGTDTQYF.

This clonotype was seen only a few times. The gene calls are TRBV29-1 and TRBJ1-1; D gene unclear. The CDR3 consists of 14 residues. Trimming stripped 4 bases from V and 5 bases from J, with 17 bases between. The germline CDR1 and CDR2 sequences are SQVTM and ANQGSEA. The CDR3 protein is CSVVRKRSGTEAFF. CDR3 bases: TGCAGCGTTGTAAGGAAGCGGAGCGGGACTGAAGCTTTCTTT. The variable domain in full, completed from reference TRBV29-1 and TRBJ1-1, reads SAVISQKPSRDICQRGTSLTIQCQVDSQVTMMFWYRQQPGQSLTLIATANQGSEATYESGFVIDKFPISRPNLTFSTLTVSNMSPEDSSIYLCSVVRKRSGTEAFFGQGTRLTVV.

This clonotype was counted between two and nine times. The rearrangement joins TRBV3-1 to TRBJ1-1; D is unclear. CDR3 length: 13 residues. The V gene's germline CDR1 is LGHDT and CDR2 YNNKEL (reference sequence). V lost 3 bases and J lost 5, with 10 bases in between. The DNA for the CDR3 is TGTGCCAGCAGCCAGACGTCGCAGACTGAAGCTTTCTTT. This gives the protein CASSQTSQTEAFF.

The CDR3: CASSSPWTGVETQYF. CDR3 coding DNA: TGCGCCAGCAGCTCTCCGTGGACAGGGGTGGAGACCCAGTACTTC. The rearrangement links TRBV5-1 to TRBJ2-5, with TRBD1 identical over 9 bases. The CDR3 sequence is 15 residues long. With V trimmed by 3 bases and J by 5 bases, 8 bases remained unmatched. The V gene's germline CDR1 is SGHRS and CDR2 YFSETQ.

The chain has TRBV27 and TRBJ2-7; the D gene could be TRBD1 or TRBD2 (5 bases each). Germline CDR1 and CDR2: MNHEY and SMNVEV (reference sequence). The CDR3 is 10 residues long. V lost 5 bases, J lost 7 bases, and 6 bases lay in between. The CDR3 nucleotides read TGTGCCAGCAGTGAGGGGGAGCAGTACTTC. This translates into CASSEGEQYF.

In this sample, this clonotype turned up a few times. The gene calls are TRBV12-3 or TRBV12-4 and TRBJ2-1; D is ambiguous. V was shortened by 10 bases and J by 6 bases, with 16 bases between the two germline ends. The CDR3 consists of 13 residues. The CDR3 nucleotides are TGTGCCACCGCACGGGCCTCGTCCAATGAGCAGTTCTTC. The encoded protein is CATARASSNEQFF.

The V gene is TRBV10-2, the J gene TRBJ2-3; D is unclear. V gave up 2 bases and J gave up 1 base, with 13 bases separating them. Germline V lookup: CDR1 WSHSY, CDR2 SAAADI. There are 16 residues in the CDR3. CDR3 region: CASSERSAVGTDTQYF. Here the CDR3 DNA reads TGCGCCAGCAGTGAGCGTTCGGCCGTGGGCACAGATACGCAGTATTTT.

In its sample, this clonotype was seen a few times. The rearrangement links TRBV6-5 to TRBJ1-2; 7 nucleotides line up with TRBD1. CDR1 MNHEY and CDR2 SVGAGI come from the germline V gene. The V and J ends lost 0 bases and 6 bases, in that order; junction bases with no gene match: 4. CDR3 length: 14 residues. The CDR3 nucleotides read TGTGCCAGCAGTTACTCGACAGGGAGGGATGGCTACACCTTC. Translating it yields CASSYSTGRDGYTF.

This clonotype was detected ten times or more. V and J are TRBV15 and TRBJ1-1; D gene uncertain. This CDR3 comprises 14 residues. Germline-derived CDR1 and CDR2 are LNHNV and YYDKDF (reference sequence). V lost 0 bases to trimming and J lost 1 base, with 6 bases between them. CDR3 bases: TGTGCCACCAGCAGAGATTTGGGGAACACTGAAGCTTTCTTT. This translates into CATSRDLGNTEAFF. Combining the CDR3 with reference TRBV15 and TRBJ1-1 gives the whole variable domain DAMVIQNPRYQVTQFGKPVTLSCSQTLNHNVMYWYQQKSSQAPKLLFHYYDKDFNNEADTPDNFQSRRPNTSFCFLDIRSPGLGDTAMYLCATSRDLGNTEAFFGQGTRLTVV.

The chain is built from TRBV20-1 and TRBJ2-2, with D unresolved. Germline CDR1 is DFQATT and CDR2 is SNEGSKA (reference sequence). Trimming cost V 3 bases and J 3 bases, with 5 bases left between them. The CDR3 loop spans 12 amino acids. Here the CDR3 reads CSASSDTGELFF. The DNA of the CDR3 is TGCAGTGCTAGCTCGGACACCGGGGAGCTGTTTTTT.

This clonotype was detected only a few times. The V call is TRBV14, the J call TRBJ2-7; D call uncertain. This CDR3 is 13 amino acids long. V was cut by 0 bases and J by 0 bases, with 3 bases left in between. The germline CDR1 and CDR2 sequences are SGHDN and FVKESK. CDR3 loop: CASSQDYSYEQYF. CDR3 nucleotides: TGTGCCAGCAGCCAAGACTACTCCTACGAGCAGTACTTC.

This clonotype was seen at least ten times. The chain uses TRBV24-1 and TRBJ2-3; 7 positions agree with TRBD2. Germline values: CDR1 KGHDR, CDR2 SFDVKD. This CDR3 has 15 amino acids. V trimming: 5 bases; J trimming: 4 bases; junction bases outside the gene matches: 8. CDR3: CATSVGGGPPDTQYF. DNA of the CDR3: TGTGCCACCAGTGTTGGGGGAGGGCCTCCAGATACGCAGTATTTT.

The table lists this clonotype with a few counts. V gene TRBV7-9 combines with J gene TRBJ2-1; no reliable D call. Germline-derived CDR1 and CDR2 are SEHNR and FQNEAQ (reference sequence). Trimming cost V 0 bases and J 6 bases, with 9 bases left between them. This CDR3 is built from 14 residues. The CDR3 nucleotides are TGTGCCAGCAGCTTAGCCTCCCAGTTCAATGAGCAGTTCTTC. Its translation: CASSLASQFNEQFF. The full variable domain, its missing parts supplied by reference TRBV7-9 and TRBJ2-1, is DTGVSQNPRHKITKRGQNVTFRCDPISEHNRLYWYRQTLGQGPEFLTYFQNEAQLEKSRLLSDRFSAERPKGSFSTLEIQRTEQGDSAMYLCASSLASQFNEQFFGPGTRLTVL.

The rearrangement links TRBV6-1 to TRBJ2-3; 7 nucleotides agree with TRBD2. V was pared by 3 bases and J by 4 bases, with 4 bases of the junction left unmatched. Germline CDR1 reads MNHNS; CDR2 reads SASEGT. The CDR3 sequence is 14 residues long. Written as DNA, the CDR3 is TGTGCCAGCAGTGATTGGGGGGGGGCAGATACGCAGTATTTT. Protein product: CASSDWGGADTQYF.